These 20 T cell receptor beta chains originate from one sample sequenced in a study of regulatory T cells in long-lasting Graves disease. Indicated time point: persistent/refractory GD, antithyroid drugs over 5 years with positive TRAb. PBMC-derived RNA was used for the TCR library. Investigators prepared the TCR beta libraries by applying iRepertoire HTBI primers and Arm-PCR of CDR3 regions. TCRdb itself ran the multiplex PCR reads through MiXCR, one entry per CDR3 protein. The sample records under 500,000 distinct CDR3 sequences, less than 25% being singletons. Sequences were derived from peripheral blood mononuclear cells (PBMCs), sampled when the disease was refractory, from a patient treated with antithyroid drugs. The source is a female donor with Graves disease.

The chain uses TRBV4-3 and TRBJ2-7, with D possibly being TRBD1 or TRBD2 (5 bases each). There are 15 residues in the CDR3. Germline loops: CDR1 LGHNA, CDR2 YSLEER. Trimming stripped 0 bases from V and 0 bases from J, with 9 bases between. CDR3 nucleotides: TGCGCCAGCAGCCAAGATCCGGGGACCTCCTACGAGCAGTACTTC. It specifies CASSQDPGTSYEQYF.

This clonotype was seen a few times. The CDR3 sequence is CATKTGVGTEAFF. DNA for the CDR3: TGTGCCACCAAAACAGGGGTGGGCACTGAAGCTTTCTTT. V is TRBV15 and J is TRBJ1-1, with TRBD1 matching over 7 bases. J lost 4 bases, V lost 7 bases, and 6 bases had no gene match. Germline V gives CDR1 LNHNV, CDR2 YYDKDF (reference sequence). This CDR3 has 13 amino acids.

This clonotype showed up many times. The chain recombines TRBV12-3 or TRBV12-4 with TRBJ2-7; 8 bases line up with TRBD1. V trimming: 5 bases; J trimming: 3 bases; junction bases outside the gene matches: 6. CDR3 length: 14 amino acids. CDR3 protein: CASSQGQVNYEQYF. CDR3 nucleotide sequence: TGTGCCAGCAGTCAGGGACAGGTAAACTACGAGCAGTACTTC.

The CDR3 DNA reads TGTGCCTGGAGTGTACTGGCCAGGGGGGCCGGGGAGCTGTTTTTT. This translates into CAWSVLARGAGELFF. The V call is TRBV30, the J call TRBJ2-2; D perhaps matches TRBD1 (7 bases). V lost 0 bases and J lost 6, with 14 bases in between. Per germline, CDR1 GTSNPN and CDR2 SVGIG (reference sequence). This CDR3 is built from 15 residues.

The chain joins TRBV25-1 to TRBJ2-2, with 7 bases lining up with TRBD1. The germline V gene encodes CDR1 MGHDK and CDR2 SYGVNS. V shed 6 bases, J shed 5 bases, and the junction held 12 bases outside the gene matches. The CDR3 contains 16 residues. The CDR3 nucleotides are TGTGCCAGCAGGCCCCCGACAGGGTCCTGGACCGGGGAGCTGTTTTTT. It is translated as CASRPPTGSWTGELFF.

This chain connects TRBV29-1 to TRBJ2-7; tentatively, D is TRBD2 (6 bases). The CDR3 consists of 16 residues. Deletions cut 7 bases from V and 1 base from J, with 23 bases between. Germline assignment: CDR1 SQVTM and CDR2 ANQGSEA. The CDR3, as DNA: TGCAGCGCGGGGGAGCCGTTTGGAAGCGGTTCCTACGAGCAGTACTTC. Translation gives CSAGEPFGSGSYEQYF.

This chain joins TRBV27 and TRBJ1-6; unclear D gene. Germline CDR1 MNHEY, CDR2 SMNVEV (reference sequence). The CDR3 contains 14 residues. V shed 2 bases and J shed 7 bases, with 9 bases lying between them. In DNA form, the CDR3 reads TGTGCCAGCAGTTTAGGAGCCACGAATTCACCCCTCCACTTT. It translates to CASSLGATNSPLHF.

This sequence joins TRBV4-3 and TRBJ2-7; a possible D gene is TRBD1 (6 bases). The CDR3 contains 13 residues. V dropped 1 base and J dropped 5 bases, with 9 bases sitting between them. Germline V CDR1 and CDR2: LGHNA, YSLEER. As DNA, the CDR3 is TGCGCCAGCAGCCAAGTGTCAGGGGACGAGCAGTACTTC. Its protein product is CASSQVSGDEQYF.

This clonotype was found many times. This chain connects TRBV28 to TRBJ2-2, with TRBD1 matching over 7 bases. V was clipped by 6 bases and J by 3 bases; unmatched bases: 16. Germline assignment: CDR1 MDHEN and CDR2 SYDVKM. The CDR3 covers 18 residues. The CDR3 sequence: CASSFPLLGGRDTGELFF. CDR3 in DNA: TGTGCCAGCAGCTTCCCCCTTTTAGGGGGCAGAGACACCGGGGAGCTGTTTTTT.

This clonotype was seen only a few times. The chain uses TRBV5-1 and TRBJ1-1, with 8 bases that match TRBD1. The germline V gene has CDR1 SGHRS and CDR2 YFSETQ. After removal of 3 bases from V and 9 bases from J, the junction contained 4 bases not matched to a gene. There are 12 residues in the CDR3. CDR3 sequence reads: CASSYRTGQAFF. CDR3 nucleotides: TGCGCCAGCAGCTATAGGACAGGGCAAGCTTTCTTT. The variable domain in full, completed from reference TRBV5-1 and TRBJ1-1, reads KAGVTQTPRYLIKTRGQQVTLSCSPISGHRSVSWYQQTPGQGLQFLFEYFSETQRNKGNFPGRFSGRQFSNSRSEMNVSTLELGDSALYLCASSYRTGQAFFGQGTRLTVV.

This rearrangement joins TRBV27 to TRBJ2-1; D unresolved. Germline V CDR1 and CDR2: MNHEY, SMNVEV (reference sequence). Trimming removed 3 bases from V and 1 base from J, with 7 bases in between. CDR3 size: 14 residues. CDR3 DNA: TGTGCCAGCAGTTTTGGGGATTCCTACAATGAGCAGTTCTTC. Translation: CASSFGDSYNEQFF.

The chain recombines TRBV7-6 with TRBJ2-5; D may be TRBD1 (5 bases). The germline V gene has CDR1 SGHVS and CDR2 FNYEAQ. This CDR3 is built from 16 residues. V lost 4 bases and J 2 bases, leaving 17 bases between the germline ends. The CDR3 region has the DNA TGTGCCAGCAGCTCGGCAGGGTATTCGGTACAAGAGACCCAGTACTTC. Its protein is CASSSAGYSVQETQYF.

This clonotype appeared many times. The chain links TRBV2 to TRBJ2-7, with D possibly TRBD2 on 8 matching bases. Deletions cut 3 bases from V and 2 bases from J, with 11 bases between. The germline V gene encodes CDR1 SNHLY and CDR2 FYNNEI. The CDR3 extends over 14 amino acids. The CDR3 sequence: CASSDGRGPYEQYF. The DNA for the CDR3 is TGTGCCAGCAGTGACGGGAGGGGGCCCTACGAGCAGTACTTC.

V is TRBV5-5 and J is TRBJ2-7; D ambiguous. The germline CDR1 and CDR2 sequences are SGHKS and YYEKEE (reference sequence). The ends were cut back, 2 bases at V and 0 bases at J, with 21 bases in the middle. CDR3 length: 18 residues. Here the CDR3 reads CASSLSQDWSRASYEQYF. CDR3 sequence (DNA): TGTGCCAGCAGCTTATCCCAGGATTGGTCTAGAGCCTCCTACGAGCAGTACTTC. The full variable domain, in which reference TRBV5-5 and TRBJ2-7 provide the parts outside the CDR3, is DAGVTQSPTHLIKTRGQQVTLRCSPISGHKSVSWYQQVLGQGPQFIFQYYEKEERGRGNFPDRFSARQFPNYSSELNVNALLLGDSALYLCASSLSQDWSRASYEQYFGPGTRLTVT.

This clonotype was observed a handful of times. This sequence joins TRBV28 and TRBJ2-7; D gene ambiguous. The CDR3 has 12 residues. Looked up from germline, CDR1 is MDHEN and CDR2 is SYDVKM. V was cut by 7 bases and J by 3 bases, with 10 bases left in between. The CDR3 bases are TGTGCCAGCAATGCCCCGAACTACGAGCAGTACTTC. It translates to CASNAPNYEQYF.

In the case of this clonotype: Being one base from a much bigger clone, this may be a read error. DNA for the CDR3: TGTGCCAGCAGCTTGTCGGACAAAAACATTCAGTACTTC. Translated, it gives CASSLSDKNIQYF. The V and J genes are TRBV11-2 and TRBJ2-4; D call uncertain. This CDR3 has 13 residues. The germline V and J ends were trimmed by 3 bases and 3 bases, with 6 bases remaining between them. Per germline, CDR1 SGHAT and CDR2 FQNNGV.

This clonotype was recorded many times. The chain uses TRBV27 and TRBJ1-1; weak D call: TRBD1 (6 bases). Per germline, CDR1 MNHEY and CDR2 SMNVEV (reference sequence). The CDR3 is 12 residues long. Trimming pared 3 bases from V and 8 bases from J, leaving 10 bases between. The CDR3 coding sequence is TGTGCCAGCAGTTTCCCCGGACAGGAAGCTTTCTTT. Translated: CASSFPGQEAFF.

This clonotype was seen many times. The rearrangement uses TRBV11-2 and TRBJ1-5, with TRBD1 identical over 8 bases. The germline V gene encodes CDR1 SGHAT and CDR2 FQNNGV. With 0 bases clipped from V and 7 bases from J, the junction kept 5 bases outside the gene matches. This CDR3 contains 15 residues. The CDR3 reads CASSLDVTGVQPQHF. In nucleotides, the CDR3 is TGTGCCAGCAGCTTAGATGTGACAGGGGTGCAGCCCCAGCATTTT. Using reference TRBV11-2 and TRBJ1-5 for the parts outside the CDR3, the full variable domain is EAGVAQSPRYKIIEKRQSVAFWCNPISGHATLYWYQQILGQGPKLLIQFQNNGVVDDSQLPKDRFSAERLKGVDSTLKIQPAKLEDSAVYLCASSLDVTGVQPQHFGDGTRLSIL.

This clonotype was detected ten times or more. The V and J genes are TRBV28 and TRBJ1-2; D not resolved. The CDR3 extends over 13 amino acids. From germline, CDR1 is MDHEN and CDR2 SYDVKM. Trimming removed 5 bases at V and 7 bases at J, with 14 bases between. The CDR3 region has the DNA TGTGCCAGCAGTATTGGAGGGCTAGGTGGCTACACCTTC. Its protein product is CASSIGGLGGYTF.

The gene calls are TRBV18 and TRBJ2-5, with D unresolved. This CDR3 region has 16 residues. The V end lost 2 bases, the J end lost 5 bases, and 18 bases lay between the germline ends. CDR1 KGHSH and CDR2 LQKENI come from the germline V gene. Written as DNA, the CDR3 is TGTGCCAGCTCACCAGGCCTTACGGTTCATCGGGAGACCCAGTACTTC. Translating it yields CASSPGLTVHRETQYF.